This TCR beta chain is drawn from a study of blood T cell repertoires in COVID-19. Study summary: Sites in the United States, Italy and Spain provided acute and convalescent COVID-19 samples. Sources were T cells, B-cell-depleted T cells, or PBMCs; the material itself was cDNA or gDNA.

Source study methods: The assay estimated nucleated cells by amplifying reference gene primers. Method: immunoSEQ multiplex PCR; TCRdb's copy keeps in-frame clones and lacks some. From that table come the V and J calls and clone size; the DNA was used to work out D and trimming. The sample has 65,000 to 80,000 clones, roughly 88% seen once. After removal of 7 bases from V and 4 bases from J, the junction contained 8 bases not matched to a gene. Germline V gene lookup returns CDR1 LNHNV and CDR2 YYDKDF (reference sequence). The CDR3 contains 15 residues. This receptor was obtained from a man aged 65 to 79 with active or convalescent COVID-19. V and J are TRBV15 and TRBJ1-4; TRBD1 aligns across 8 bases. The specimen sequenced was peripheral blood. This chain's CDR3 is CATTLDRGDNEKLFF. Written as DNA, the CDR3 is TGTGCCACCACTCTAGACAGGGGAGATAATGAAAAACTGTTTTTT.